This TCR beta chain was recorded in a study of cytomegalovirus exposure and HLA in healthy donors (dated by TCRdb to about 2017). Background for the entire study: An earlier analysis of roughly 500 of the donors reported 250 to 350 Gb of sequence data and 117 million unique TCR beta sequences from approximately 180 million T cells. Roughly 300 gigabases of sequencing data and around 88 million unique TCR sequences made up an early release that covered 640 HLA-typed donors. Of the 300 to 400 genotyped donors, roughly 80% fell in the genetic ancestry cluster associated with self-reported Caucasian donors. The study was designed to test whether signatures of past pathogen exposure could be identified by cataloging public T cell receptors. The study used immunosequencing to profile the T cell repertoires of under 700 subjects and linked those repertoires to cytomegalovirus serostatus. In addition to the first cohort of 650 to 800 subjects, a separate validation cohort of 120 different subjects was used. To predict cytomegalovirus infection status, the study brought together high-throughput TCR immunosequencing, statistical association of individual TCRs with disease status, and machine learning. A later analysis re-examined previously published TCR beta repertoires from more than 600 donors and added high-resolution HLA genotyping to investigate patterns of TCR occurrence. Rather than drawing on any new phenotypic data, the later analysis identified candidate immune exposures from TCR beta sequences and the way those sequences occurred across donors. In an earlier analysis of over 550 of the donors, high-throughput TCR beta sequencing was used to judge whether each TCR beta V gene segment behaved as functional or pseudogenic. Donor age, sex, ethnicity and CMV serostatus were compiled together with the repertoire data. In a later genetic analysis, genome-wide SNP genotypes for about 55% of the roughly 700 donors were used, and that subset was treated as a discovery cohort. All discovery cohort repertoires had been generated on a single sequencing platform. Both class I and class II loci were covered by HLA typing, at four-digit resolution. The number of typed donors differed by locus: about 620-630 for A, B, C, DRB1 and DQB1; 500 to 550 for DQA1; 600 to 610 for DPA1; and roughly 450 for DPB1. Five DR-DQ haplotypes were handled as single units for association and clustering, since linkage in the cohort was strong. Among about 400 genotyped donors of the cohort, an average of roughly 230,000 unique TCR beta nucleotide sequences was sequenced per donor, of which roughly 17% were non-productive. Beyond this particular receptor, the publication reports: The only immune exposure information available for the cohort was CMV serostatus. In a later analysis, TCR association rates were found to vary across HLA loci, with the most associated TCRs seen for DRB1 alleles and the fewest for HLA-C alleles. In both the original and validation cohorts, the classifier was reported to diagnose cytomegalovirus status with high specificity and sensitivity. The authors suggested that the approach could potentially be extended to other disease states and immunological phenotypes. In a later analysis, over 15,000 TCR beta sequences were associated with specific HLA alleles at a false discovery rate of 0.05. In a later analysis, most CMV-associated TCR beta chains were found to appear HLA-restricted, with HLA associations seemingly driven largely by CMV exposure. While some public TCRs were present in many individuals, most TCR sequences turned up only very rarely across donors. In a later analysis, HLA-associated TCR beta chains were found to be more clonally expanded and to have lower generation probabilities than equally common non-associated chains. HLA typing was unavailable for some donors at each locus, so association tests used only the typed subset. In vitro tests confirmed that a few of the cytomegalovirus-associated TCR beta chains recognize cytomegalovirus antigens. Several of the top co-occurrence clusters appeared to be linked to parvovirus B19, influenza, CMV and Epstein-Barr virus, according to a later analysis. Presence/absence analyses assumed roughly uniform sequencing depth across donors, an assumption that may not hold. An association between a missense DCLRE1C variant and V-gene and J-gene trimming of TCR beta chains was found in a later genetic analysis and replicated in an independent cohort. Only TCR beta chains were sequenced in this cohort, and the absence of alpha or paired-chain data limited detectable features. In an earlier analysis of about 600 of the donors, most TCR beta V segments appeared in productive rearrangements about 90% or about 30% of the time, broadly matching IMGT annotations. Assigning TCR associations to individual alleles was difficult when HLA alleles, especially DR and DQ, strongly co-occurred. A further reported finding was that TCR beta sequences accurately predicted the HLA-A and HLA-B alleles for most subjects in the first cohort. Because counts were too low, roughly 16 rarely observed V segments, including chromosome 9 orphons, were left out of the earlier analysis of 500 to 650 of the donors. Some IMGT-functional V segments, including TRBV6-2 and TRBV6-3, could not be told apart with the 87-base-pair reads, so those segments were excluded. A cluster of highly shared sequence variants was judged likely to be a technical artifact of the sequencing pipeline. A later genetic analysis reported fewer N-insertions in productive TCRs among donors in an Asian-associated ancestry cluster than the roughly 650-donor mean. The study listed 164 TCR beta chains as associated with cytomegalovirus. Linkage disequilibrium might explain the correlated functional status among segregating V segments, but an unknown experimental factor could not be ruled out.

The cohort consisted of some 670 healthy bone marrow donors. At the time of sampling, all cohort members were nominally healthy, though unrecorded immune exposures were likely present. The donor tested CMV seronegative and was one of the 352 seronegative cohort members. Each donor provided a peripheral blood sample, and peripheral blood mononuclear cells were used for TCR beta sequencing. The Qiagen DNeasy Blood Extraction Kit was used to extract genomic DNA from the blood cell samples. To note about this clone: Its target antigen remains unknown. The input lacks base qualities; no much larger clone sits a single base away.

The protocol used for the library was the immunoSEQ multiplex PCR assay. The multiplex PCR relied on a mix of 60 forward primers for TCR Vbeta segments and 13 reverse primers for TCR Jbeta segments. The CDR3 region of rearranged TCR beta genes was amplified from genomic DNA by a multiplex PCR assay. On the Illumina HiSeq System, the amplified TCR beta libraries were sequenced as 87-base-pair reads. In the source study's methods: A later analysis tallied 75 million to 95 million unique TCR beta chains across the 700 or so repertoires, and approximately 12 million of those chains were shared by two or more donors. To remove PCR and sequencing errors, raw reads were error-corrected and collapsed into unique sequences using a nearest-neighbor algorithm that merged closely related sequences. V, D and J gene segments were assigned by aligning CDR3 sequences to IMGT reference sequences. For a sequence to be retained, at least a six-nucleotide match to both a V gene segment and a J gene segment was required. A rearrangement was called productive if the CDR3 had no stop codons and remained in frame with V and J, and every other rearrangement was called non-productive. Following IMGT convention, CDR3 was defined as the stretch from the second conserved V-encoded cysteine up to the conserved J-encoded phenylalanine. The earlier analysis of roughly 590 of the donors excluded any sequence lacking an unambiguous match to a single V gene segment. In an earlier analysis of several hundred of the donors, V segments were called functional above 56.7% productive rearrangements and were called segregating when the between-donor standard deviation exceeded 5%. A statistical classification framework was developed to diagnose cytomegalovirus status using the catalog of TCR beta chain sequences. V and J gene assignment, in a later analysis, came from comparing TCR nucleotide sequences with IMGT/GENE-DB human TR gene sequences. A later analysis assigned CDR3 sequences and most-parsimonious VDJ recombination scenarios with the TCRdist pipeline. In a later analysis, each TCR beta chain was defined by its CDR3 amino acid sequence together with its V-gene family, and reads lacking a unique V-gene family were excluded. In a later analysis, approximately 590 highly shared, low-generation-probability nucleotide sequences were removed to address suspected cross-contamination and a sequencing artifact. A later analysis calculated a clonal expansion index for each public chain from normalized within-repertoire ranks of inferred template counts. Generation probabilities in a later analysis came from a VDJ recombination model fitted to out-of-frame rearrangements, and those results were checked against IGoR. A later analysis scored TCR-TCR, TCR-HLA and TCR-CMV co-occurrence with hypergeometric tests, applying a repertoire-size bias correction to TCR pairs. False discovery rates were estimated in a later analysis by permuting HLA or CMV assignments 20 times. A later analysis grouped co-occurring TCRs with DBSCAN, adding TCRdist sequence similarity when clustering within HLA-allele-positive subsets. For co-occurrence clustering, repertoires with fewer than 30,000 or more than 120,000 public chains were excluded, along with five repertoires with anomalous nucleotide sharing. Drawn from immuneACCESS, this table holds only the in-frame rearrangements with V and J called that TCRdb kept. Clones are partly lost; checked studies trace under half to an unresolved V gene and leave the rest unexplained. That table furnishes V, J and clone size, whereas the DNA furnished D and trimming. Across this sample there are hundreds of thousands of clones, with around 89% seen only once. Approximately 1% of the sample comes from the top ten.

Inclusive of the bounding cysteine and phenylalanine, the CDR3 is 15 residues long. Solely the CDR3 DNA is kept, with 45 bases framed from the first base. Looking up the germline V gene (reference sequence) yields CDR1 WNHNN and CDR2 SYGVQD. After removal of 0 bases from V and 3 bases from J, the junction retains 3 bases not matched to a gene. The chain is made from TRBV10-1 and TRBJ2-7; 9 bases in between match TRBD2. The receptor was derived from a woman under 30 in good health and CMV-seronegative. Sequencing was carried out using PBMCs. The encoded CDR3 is CASSESVAGDYEQYF. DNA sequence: TGCGCCAGCAGTGAGTCGGTAGCGGGAGACTACGAGCAGTACTTC.